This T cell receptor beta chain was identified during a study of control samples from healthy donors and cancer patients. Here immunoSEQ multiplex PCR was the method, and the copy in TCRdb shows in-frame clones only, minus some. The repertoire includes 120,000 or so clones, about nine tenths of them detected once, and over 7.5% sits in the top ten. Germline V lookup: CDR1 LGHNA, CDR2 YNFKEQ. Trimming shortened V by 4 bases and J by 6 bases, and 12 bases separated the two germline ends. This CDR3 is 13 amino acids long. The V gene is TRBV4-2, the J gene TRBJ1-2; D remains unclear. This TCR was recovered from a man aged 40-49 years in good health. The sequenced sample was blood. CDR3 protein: CASSLEGGHGYTF. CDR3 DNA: TGTGCCAGCAGCCTTGAGGGCGGACATGGCTACACCTTC.